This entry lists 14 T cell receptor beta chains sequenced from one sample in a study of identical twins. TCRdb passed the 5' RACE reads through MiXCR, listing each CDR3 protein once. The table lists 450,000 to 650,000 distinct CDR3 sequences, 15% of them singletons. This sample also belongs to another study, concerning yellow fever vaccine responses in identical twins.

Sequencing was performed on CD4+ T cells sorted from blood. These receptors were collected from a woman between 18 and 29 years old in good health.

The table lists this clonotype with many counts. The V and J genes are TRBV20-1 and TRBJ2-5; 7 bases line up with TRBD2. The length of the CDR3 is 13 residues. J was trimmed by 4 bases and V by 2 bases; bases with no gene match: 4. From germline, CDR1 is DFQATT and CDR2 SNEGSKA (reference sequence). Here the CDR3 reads CSARLAGGETQYF. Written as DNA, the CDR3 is TGCAGTGCTAGATTAGCGGGTGGAGAGACCCAGTACTTC.

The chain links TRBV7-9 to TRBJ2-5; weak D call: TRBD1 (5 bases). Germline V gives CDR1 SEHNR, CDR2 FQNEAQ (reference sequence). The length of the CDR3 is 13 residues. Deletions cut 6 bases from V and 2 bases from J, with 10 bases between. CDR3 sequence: CASRQTAQETQYF. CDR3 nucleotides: TGTGCCAGCAGACAGACAGCACAAGAGACCCAGTACTTC.

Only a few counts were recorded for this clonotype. CDR3 loop: CSAGTGTGRVETQYF. CDR3 DNA sequence: TGCAGTGCTGGAACCGGGACAGGGCGCGTGGAGACCCAGTACTTC. This chain connects TRBV20-1 to TRBJ2-5, with 9 bases fitting TRBD1. The CDR3 covers 15 residues. Trimming cost V 5 bases and J 5 bases; bases outside gene matches: 12. Germline values: CDR1 DFQATT, CDR2 SNEGSKA (reference sequence).

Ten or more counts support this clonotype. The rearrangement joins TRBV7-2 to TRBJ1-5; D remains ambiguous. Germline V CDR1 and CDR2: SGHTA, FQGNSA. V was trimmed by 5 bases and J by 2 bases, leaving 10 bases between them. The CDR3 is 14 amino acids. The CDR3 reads CASSLMAGNQPQHF. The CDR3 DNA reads TGTGCCAGCAGCCTCATGGCTGGCAATCAGCCCCAGCATTTT.

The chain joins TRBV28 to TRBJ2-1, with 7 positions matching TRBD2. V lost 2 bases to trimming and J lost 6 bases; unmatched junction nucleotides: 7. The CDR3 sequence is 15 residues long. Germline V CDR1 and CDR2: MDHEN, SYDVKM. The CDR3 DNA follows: TGTGCCAGCAGTTTACCCCAGGGAGGGGTCAATGAGCAGTTCTTC. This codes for CASSLPQGGVNEQFF.

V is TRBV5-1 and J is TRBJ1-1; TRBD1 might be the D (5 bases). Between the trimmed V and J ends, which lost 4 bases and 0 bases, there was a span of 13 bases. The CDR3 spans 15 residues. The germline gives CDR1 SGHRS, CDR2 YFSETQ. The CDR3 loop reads CASSRVGGLNTEAFF. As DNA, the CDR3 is TGCGCCAGCAGCCGCGTTGGGGGATTGAACACTGAAGCTTTCTTT.

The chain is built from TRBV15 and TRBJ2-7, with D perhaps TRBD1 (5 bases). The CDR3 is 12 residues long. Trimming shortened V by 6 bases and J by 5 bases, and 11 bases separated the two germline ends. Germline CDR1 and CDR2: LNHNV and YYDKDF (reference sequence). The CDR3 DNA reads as TGTGCCACCAGGGACCAGGGCCACGAGCAGTACTTC. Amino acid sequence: CATRDQGHEQYF.

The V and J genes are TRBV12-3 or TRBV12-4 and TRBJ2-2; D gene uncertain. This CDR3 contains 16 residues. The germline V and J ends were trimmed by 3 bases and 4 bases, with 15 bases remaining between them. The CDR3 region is CASSLRSPLGTGELFF. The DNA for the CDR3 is TGTGCCAGCAGTTTGAGGTCCCCATTGGGCACCGGGGAGCTGTTTTTT.

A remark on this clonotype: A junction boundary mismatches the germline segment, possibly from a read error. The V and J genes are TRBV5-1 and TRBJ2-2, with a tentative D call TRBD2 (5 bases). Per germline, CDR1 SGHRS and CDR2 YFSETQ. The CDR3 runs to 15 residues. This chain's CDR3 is CASSLAQMNTGELSF. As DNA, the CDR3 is TGCGCCAGCAGCTTGGCACAGATGAACACCGGGGAGCTGTCTTTT.

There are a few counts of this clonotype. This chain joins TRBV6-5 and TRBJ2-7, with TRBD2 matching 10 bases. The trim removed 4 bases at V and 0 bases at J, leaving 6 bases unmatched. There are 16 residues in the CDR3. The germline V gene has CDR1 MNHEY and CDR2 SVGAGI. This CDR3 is CASSSIGLAVSYEQYF. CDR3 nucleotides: TGTGCCAGCAGTTCGATCGGACTAGCGGTCTCCTACGAGCAGTACTTC.

The CDR3 coding sequence is TGTGCCAGCATCAGGACCGGGACTACCCCTGAGCAGTTCTTC. Encoded protein: CASIRTGTTPEQFF. J is TRBJ2-1 and V is TRBV6-1; 7 positions match TRBD2. This CDR3 has 14 residues. V trimming: 7 bases; J trimming: 9 bases; junction bases outside the gene matches: 12. Looked up from germline, CDR1 is MNHNS and CDR2 is SASEGT.

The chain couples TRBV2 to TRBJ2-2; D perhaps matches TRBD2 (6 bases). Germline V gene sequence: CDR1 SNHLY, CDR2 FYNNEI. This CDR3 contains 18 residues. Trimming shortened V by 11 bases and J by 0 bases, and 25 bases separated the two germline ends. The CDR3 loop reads CALCSRLFGTPNTGELFF. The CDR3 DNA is TGTGCCCTCTGTTCCCGACTCTTCGGGACTCCGAACACCGGGGAGCTGTTTTTT.

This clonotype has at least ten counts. CDR3 amino acids: CASSFYEGSCFF. The DNA of the CDR3 is TGTGCCAGCAGTTTCTACGAGGGAAGTTGTTTCTTC. V usage is TRBV12-3 or TRBV12-4 and J usage is TRBJ2-1; D might be TRBD2 (5 bases). V lost 3 bases, J lost 16 bases, and 16 bases lay in between. The CDR3 length is 12 residues.

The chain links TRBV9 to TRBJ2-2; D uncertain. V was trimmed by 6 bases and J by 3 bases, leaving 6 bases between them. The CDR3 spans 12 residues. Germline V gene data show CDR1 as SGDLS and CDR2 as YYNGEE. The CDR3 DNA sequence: TGTGCCAGCACCGGTCACACCGGGGAGCTGTTTTTT. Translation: CASTGHTGELFF.